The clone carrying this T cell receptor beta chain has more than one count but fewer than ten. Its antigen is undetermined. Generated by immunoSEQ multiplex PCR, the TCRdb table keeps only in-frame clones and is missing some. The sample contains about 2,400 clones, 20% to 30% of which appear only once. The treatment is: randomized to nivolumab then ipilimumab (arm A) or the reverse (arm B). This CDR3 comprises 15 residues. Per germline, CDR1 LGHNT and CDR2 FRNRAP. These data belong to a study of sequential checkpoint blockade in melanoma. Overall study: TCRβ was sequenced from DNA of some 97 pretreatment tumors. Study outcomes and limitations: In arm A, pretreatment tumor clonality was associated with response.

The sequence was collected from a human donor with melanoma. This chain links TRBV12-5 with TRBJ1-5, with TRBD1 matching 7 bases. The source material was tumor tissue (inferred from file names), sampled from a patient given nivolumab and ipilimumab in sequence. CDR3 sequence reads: CATRDRKDSNQPQHF. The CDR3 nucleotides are TGTGCCACTCGGGACAGAAAAGACTCAAATCAGCCCCAGCATTTT. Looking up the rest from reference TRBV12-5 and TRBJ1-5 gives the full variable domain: DARVTQTPRHKVTEMGQEVTMRCQPILGHNTVFWYRQTMMQGLELLAYFRNRAPLDDSGMPKDRFSAEMPDATLATLKIQPSEPRDSAVYFCATRDRKDSNQPQHFGDGTRLSIL.